One and the same sample provided the 18 T cell receptor beta chains below, sequenced in a study of vaccination and CD4 T cells after COVID-19. Treatment: roughly ten-day PBMC culture with coronavirus spike peptide pools or control peptides (ViraFEST assay). CD4+ T cells that had been cultured provided DNA sequenced with the Oncomine TCR Beta short-read assay. TCRdb independently ran MiXCR on the PCR reads; one entry per CDR3 protein. The profile shows fewer than 15,000 distinct CDR3 sequences, about two fifths of them singletons. These TCRs' antigens remain unknown. The source material was CD4+ T cells from blood, cultured in vitro. The source of these receptors is a human donor who had recovered from COVID-19.

This clonotype was detected only a few times. The chain couples TRBV20-1 to TRBJ2-2; TRBD1 aligns across 10 bases. Unmatched junction bases numbered 6, after V lost 3 bases and J lost 5 bases. The CDR3 spans 15 residues. Germline V gene sequence: CDR1 DFQATT, CDR2 SNEGSKA (reference sequence). CDR3 loop: CSASSGTGVTGELFF. CDR3 coding DNA: TGCAGTGCTAGTTCCGGGACAGGGGTGACCGGGGAGCTGTTTTTT.

This clonotype occurred a few times. This rearrangement joins TRBV29-1 to TRBJ1-3; no definite D call. The length of the CDR3 is 12 residues. CDR1 and CDR2 from the germline V gene are SQVTM and ANQGSEA. Trimming took 3 bases from V and 3 from J, leaving 6 bases between them. The CDR3 DNA follows: TGCAGCGTTGACGCTGGTGGAAACACCATATATTTT. Translated, it gives CSVDAGGNTIYF.

This CDR3 is CASSTAGGSPSYEQYF. CDR3 bases: TGTGCCAGCAGCACCGCAGGGGGATCGCCCTCCTACGAGCAGTACTTC. The V call is TRBV7-2, the J call TRBJ2-7, with TRBD1 matching over 7 bases. V lost 5 bases and J lost 0; bases outside the gene matches: 10. The CDR3 extends over 16 amino acids. Germline assignment: CDR1 SGHTA and CDR2 FQGNSA.

The V gene is TRBV4-1, the J gene TRBJ1-6; D not certain. Trimming shortened V by 1 base and J by 12 bases, and 13 bases separated the two germline ends. Germline V gene data show CDR1 as MGHRA and CDR2 as YSYEKL. The CDR3 spans 14 residues. The DNA for the CDR3 is TGCGCCAGCAGCCAAGGCCAGGTTTCCGGACCCCTCCACTTT. Residues: CASSQGQVSGPLHF.

The V gene is TRBV6-1, the J gene TRBJ1-2, with TRBD1 matching 7 bases. The CDR3 consists of 13 residues. V lost 7 bases to trimming and J lost 2 bases; unmatched junction nucleotides: 4. Looked up from germline, CDR1 is MNHNS and CDR2 is SASEGT. The CDR3 spells CASIGTANYGYTF. CDR3 in DNA: TGTGCCAGCATTGGGACAGCCAACTATGGCTACACCTTC.

The chain links TRBV28 to TRBJ2-1; weak D call: TRBD1 (6 bases). The ends were cut back, 7 bases at V and 11 bases at J, with 12 bases in the middle. The CDR3 sequence is 11 residues long. The germline CDR1 and CDR2 sequences are MDHEN and SYDVKM. The CDR3 DNA reads as TGTGCCAGCACTCGCGGACAGAAGCAGTTCTTC. It codes for CASTRGQKQFF.

This chain connects TRBV7-7 to TRBJ2-5; weak D call: TRBD2 (6 bases). Per germline, CDR1 SSHAT and CDR2 FNYEAQ (reference sequence). With 3 bases removed from V and 2 bases from J, the gap between germline ends came to 7 bases. CDR3 length: 13 residues. The CDR3 DNA follows: TGTGCCAGCAGCTTTGGACTACAAGAGACCCAGTACTTC. Translated: CASSFGLQETQYF.

This clonotype was observed a handful of times. The chain couples TRBV14 to TRBJ2-7, with D possibly being TRBD1 (6 bases). The CDR3 totals 18 residues. Trimming shortened V by 1 base and J by 0 bases, and 19 bases separated the two germline ends. Germline V gene lookup returns CDR1 SGHDN and CDR2 FVKESK. The chain's CDR3 is CASSQGWTAPTRSYEQYF. CDR3 DNA sequence: TGTGCCAGCAGCCAAGGTTGGACAGCACCAACCCGCTCCTACGAGCAGTACTTC.

V gene TRBV20-1 combines with J gene TRBJ2-2; no firm D call. The length of the CDR3 is 14 residues. Deletions cut 0 bases from V and 4 bases from J, with 9 bases between. Germline V gene data show CDR1 as DFQATT and CDR2 as SNEGSKA (reference sequence). The CDR3 DNA follows: TGCAGTGCTAGAGAGTCGGACCCCACCGGGGAGCTGTTTTTT. Translation gives CSARESDPTGELFF.

Comments on this clonotype: Germline and junction disagree at one end, which may indicate a read error. The chain couples TRBV7-7 to TRBJ1-1; the D is unclear. The germline CDR1 and CDR2 sequences are SSHAT and FNYEAQ (reference sequence). The CDR3 loop spans 13 amino acids. In nucleotides, the CDR3 is TGTGCTAGCAGCTTAGGGCTGGACACTGAAGCTTTCTTT. Protein sequence: CASSLGLDTEAFF.

The rearrangement uses TRBV5-1 and TRBJ1-1; unclear D gene. The CDR3 consists of 15 residues. V lost 8 bases to trimming and J lost 1 base, with 18 bases between them. The V gene's germline CDR1 is SGHRS and CDR2 YFSETQ. CDR3: CASRPIWMSNTEAFF. Written as DNA, the CDR3 is TGCGCCAGTAGGCCCATTTGGATGTCGAACACTGAAGCTTTCTTT.

This chain uses TRBV19 with TRBJ1-2, with D uncertain. CDR3 length: 12 amino acids. The germline V and J ends were trimmed by 7 bases and 2 bases, with 8 bases remaining between them. Germline-derived CDR1 and CDR2 are LNHDA and SQIVND (reference sequence). The CDR3 region is CASKIRNYGYTF. As DNA, the CDR3 is TGTGCCAGTAAAATACGAAACTATGGCTACACCTTC.

This clonotype was seen a handful of times. The rearrangement uses TRBV30 and TRBJ2-5; D might be TRBD2 (5 bases). Trimming stripped 1 base from V and 9 bases from J, with 15 bases between. Germline V lookup: CDR1 GTSNPN, CDR2 SVGIG (reference sequence). CDR3 length: 13 amino acids. The CDR3 sequence is CAWSGSSRGAQYF. CDR3 DNA sequence: TGTGCCTGGAGTGGGAGCTCCCGGGGAGCCCAGTACTTC.

This clonotype was observed a few times. The rearrangement uses TRBV20-1 and TRBJ2-7; 9 bases agree with TRBD1. Germline lookup yields CDR1 DFQATT and CDR2 SNEGSKA (reference sequence). The CDR3 sequence is 14 residues long. Trimming took 1 base from V and 0 from J; bases not matched to a gene: 1. CDR3 DNA: TGCAGTGCTAGAGGGGGACAGGGCTCCTACGAGCAGTACTTC. Translating it yields CSARGGQGSYEQYF.

CDR3 loop: CASSRDLEQFF. CDR3 nucleotides: TGTGCCAGCAGCAGGGACCTAGAGCAGTTCTTC. The genes are TRBV6-2 or TRBV6-3 and TRBJ2-1, with D perhaps assigned TRBD1 or TRBD2 (5 bases each). This CDR3 is 11 amino acids long. The V gene's germline CDR1 is MNHEY and CDR2 SVGEGT. V lost 6 bases, J lost 10 bases, and 10 bases lay in between.

The rearrangement uses TRBV7-8 and TRBJ1-2; the D is unclear. The V end lost 11 bases, the J end lost 12 bases, and 19 bases lay between the germline ends. The CDR3 totals 11 residues. Germline CDR1 reads SGHVS; CDR2 reads FQNEAQ. The CDR3 DNA sequence: TGTGCCTCAGGTGGCGATCGCGTGGACACCTTC. This codes for CASGGDRVDTF.

This clonotype was observed a few times. V gene TRBV2 combines with J gene TRBJ1-5; 7 nucleotides match TRBD1. This CDR3 comprises 15 residues. V shed 6 bases, J shed 3 bases, and the junction held 8 bases outside the gene matches. Germline V CDR1 and CDR2: SNHLY, FYNNEI. The CDR3 sequence is CASRFRTGLNQPQHF. The DNA for the CDR3 is TGTGCCAGCAGGTTTCGGACAGGTCTCAATCAGCCCCAGCATTTT.

The chain employs TRBV24-1 and TRBJ1-2; the D is unclear. V was cut by 5 bases and J by 6 bases, with 9 bases left in between. The germline CDR1 and CDR2 sequences are KGHDR and SFDVKD. The CDR3 loop spans 12 amino acids. The CDR3 nucleotides read TGTGCCACCAGTGCCAACAATGATGGCTACACCTTC. This sequence encodes CATSANNDGYTF.